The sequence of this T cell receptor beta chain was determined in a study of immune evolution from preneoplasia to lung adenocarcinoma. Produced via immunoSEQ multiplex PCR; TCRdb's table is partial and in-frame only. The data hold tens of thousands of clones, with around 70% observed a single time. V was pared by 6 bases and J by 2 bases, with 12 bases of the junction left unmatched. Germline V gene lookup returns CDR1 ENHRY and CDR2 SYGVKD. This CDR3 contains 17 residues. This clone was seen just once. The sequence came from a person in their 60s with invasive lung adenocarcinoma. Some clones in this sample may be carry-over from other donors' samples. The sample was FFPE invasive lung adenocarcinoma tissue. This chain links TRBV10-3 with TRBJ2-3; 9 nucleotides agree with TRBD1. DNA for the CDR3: TGTGCCATCAGCGCGCCTCGACAGGGGGTAGTCACAGATACGCAGTATTTT. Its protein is CAISAPRQGVVTDTQYF.